Only one count was recorded for the clone carrying this T cell receptor beta chain. Its target is not known. The data are from a study of cytomegalovirus exposure and HLA in healthy donors. Study at large: Inside one of the first data releases sat about 85 million unique TCRs taken from HLA-typed donors. Caucasian-associated ancestry cluster membership applied to just over 80% of 300 to 450 genotyped donors. Overall study findings and caveats: Most TCR beta V segments were productive about 87% or about 30% of the time in an earlier analysis. Follow-up analysis found HLA locus-dependent TCR association rates, highest for DRB1 and lowest for HLA-C.

Germline trimming cut 6 bases from V and 7 bases from J; bases unmatched to any gene: 7. CDR3 length: 14 amino acids. CDR1 is SNHLY, CDR2 FYNNEI, per germline. The PCR made use of 60 Vbeta and 13 Jbeta primers. This table comes from immunoSEQ multiplex PCR, and its TCRdb copy is limited to in-frame clones, with some not included. The repertoire has more than 150,000 clones, about 80% of them found once; the top ten carry approximately 1.5%. The sequenced sample was PBMCs. This TCR came from a man between 35 and 55 years old in good health and CMV-seronegative. The rearrangement uses TRBV2 and TRBJ1-4, with 8 nucleotides matching TRBD1. The CDR3 sequence is CASSEPGGGEKLFF. The DNA for the CDR3 is TGTGCCAGCAGCGAACCAGGGGGCGGTGAAAAACTGTTTTTT.